The 27 T cell receptor beta chains presented below share a single source sample, sequenced in a study of Ad26.COV2.S vaccination and SARS-CoV-2 variants. Described treatment: 19 received Ad26.COV2.S at low or high dose, single or two shots; a few received placebo; per-sample allocation not given. Collection of the samples took place on day 63 after the first injection of vaccine or placebo. Generated by immunoSEQ multiplex PCR, the TCRdb table keeps only in-frame clones and is missing some. The sample has under 500,000 clones; around 92% are singletons. The sample was peripheral blood, taken in a trial of Ad26.COV2.S vaccine versus placebo. The source of these receptors is a person aged 18-60 years who received the Ad26.COV2.S COVID-19 vaccine or a placebo.

This chain uses TRBV4-3 with TRBJ2-5, with 13 bases fitting TRBD2. V shed 3 bases, J shed 5 bases, and the junction held 3 bases outside the gene matches. The CDR3 is 15 residues long. The V gene's germline CDR1 is LGHNA and CDR2 YSLEER. DNA for the CDR3: TGCGCCAGCAGCCAGAAGACTAGCGGGGGGGAGACCCAGTACTTC. Translation: CASSQKTSGGETQYF.

This clone turned up a few times. This chain links TRBV5-8 with TRBJ2-7; D may correspond to TRBD1 or TRBD2 (5 bases each). Deletions cut 3 bases from V and 2 bases from J, with 15 bases between. Germline V gene lookup returns CDR1 SGHTS and CDR2 YDEGEE. This CDR3 is 15 amino acids long. The CDR3: CASSSGTPGPYEQYF. Written as DNA, the CDR3 is TGTGCCAGCAGCTCCGGGACCCCGGGCCCCTACGAGCAGTACTTC.

The chain carries TRBV28 and TRBJ2-1; possibly TRBD1 for D (5 bases). Trimming cost V 2 bases and J 0 bases, with 8 bases left between them. The CDR3 contains 15 residues. The V gene's germline CDR1 is MDHEN and CDR2 SYDVKM. CDR3 protein: CASSLARVSYNEQFF. In nucleotides, the CDR3 is TGTGCCAGCAGTTTAGCCAGGGTCTCCTACAATGAGCAGTTCTTC.

The V call is TRBV19, the J call TRBJ1-1; maybe TRBD1 (5 bases). Trimming cost V 3 bases and J 11 bases, with 19 bases left between them. This CDR3 region has 14 residues. CDR1 and CDR2 from the germline V gene are LNHDA and SQIVND (reference sequence). CDR3: CASSIRDSRQMAFF. The DNA of the CDR3 is TGTGCCAGTAGTATCAGGGACTCAAGGCAGATGGCTTTCTTT.

The rearrangement links TRBV5-1 to TRBJ2-2; 7 bases fit TRBD1. Per the germline V gene, CDR1 is SGHRS and CDR2 is YFSETQ. There are 15 residues in the CDR3. V shed 5 bases, J shed 3 bases, and the junction held 7 bases outside the gene matches. CDR3 in amino acids: CASRPGTEDTGELFF. CDR3 DNA: TGCGCCAGCAGGCCCGGGACAGAGGACACCGGGGAGCTGTTTTTT.

This clone was recorded only once. The V call is TRBV7-2, the J call TRBJ1-4, with a weak D call TRBD1 (5 bases). CDR3 length equals 15 residues. V was pared by 7 bases and J by 8 bases, with 20 bases between. Germline V gene sequence: CDR1 SGHTA, CDR2 FQGNSA. CDR3 nucleotides: TGTGCCAGCAATACTCAGGGTTCGGGGAGGGAAAAACTGTTTTTT. It translates to CASNTQGSGREKLFF. The whole variable domain, remainder taken from reference TRBV7-2 and TRBJ1-4, is GAGVSQSPSNKVTEKGKDVELRCDPISGHTALYWYRQSLGQGLEFLIYFQGNSAPDKSGLPSDRFSAERTGGSVSTLTIQRTQQEDSAVYLCASNTQGSGREKLFFGSGTQLSVL.

The CDR3 DNA is TGTGCCAGTAGTATGGGGGCCGGCGAGCAGTACTTC. Its translation: CASSMGAGEQYF. V gene TRBV19 combines with J gene TRBJ2-7, with D perhaps matching TRBD1 (6 bases). This CDR3 has 12 amino acids. Trimming removed 3 bases from V and 6 bases from J, with 9 bases in between. Germline V gene lookup returns CDR1 LNHDA and CDR2 SQIVND (reference sequence).

The rearrangement links TRBV6-5 to TRBJ1-1; D gene ambiguous. V was trimmed by 5 bases and J by 5 bases, leaving 15 bases between them. CDR1 is MNHEY and CDR2 is SVGAGI in the germline V gene. The CDR3 runs 14 residues. The CDR3 DNA sequence: TGTGCCAGCAGTCCCAATAGGTGGGTTACTGAAGCTTTCTTT. Amino acid sequence: CASSPNRWVTEAFF.

The genes are TRBV27 and TRBJ1-2; tentative D call: TRBD1 (5 bases). Germline CDR1 is MNHEY and CDR2 is SMNVEV (reference sequence). V lost 0 bases and J lost 4, with 9 bases in between. This CDR3 comprises 14 residues. CDR3 coding DNA: TGTGCCAGCAGTTTATCCGGGACCCTCTATGGCTACACCTTC. Its protein product is CASSLSGTLYGYTF.

The chain joins TRBV30 to TRBJ1-6; D perhaps matches TRBD1 (6 bases). This CDR3 comprises 13 residues. V gave up 1 base and J gave up 9 bases, with 10 bases separating them. In germline, CDR1 is GTSNPN, CDR2 SVGIG (reference sequence). The CDR3 sequence: CAWSDDRLSPLHF. CDR3 sequence (DNA): TGTGCCTGGAGTGATGACAGGCTTTCACCCCTCCACTTT.

This sequence joins TRBV15 and TRBJ1-3; no clear D. Germline assignment: CDR1 LNHNV and CDR2 YYDKDF (reference sequence). V lost 0 bases to trimming and J lost 2 bases, with 11 bases between them. The CDR3 loop spans 16 amino acids. In DNA form, the CDR3 reads TGTGCCACCAGCAGAGATGAAGGAGGAGCTGGAAACACCATATATTTT. This translates into CATSRDEGGAGNTIYF.

In its sample, this clone was seen once. The chain carries TRBV3-1 (or the pseudogene TRBV3-2) and TRBJ2-5, with D hard to call. This CDR3 has 15 amino acids. Germline V gives CDR1 LGHDT, CDR2 YNNKEL (reference sequence). V lost 7 bases and J 2 bases, leaving 17 bases between the germline ends. The CDR3 DNA follows: TGTGCCAGCACCCGCGTTGTGACAAGACAAGAGACCCAGTACTTC. Translation gives CASTRVVTRQETQYF.

V and J are TRBV12-1 and TRBJ1-1. TRBV12-1 is a documented pseudogene. This CDR3 comprises 16 residues. CDR3: CASSFGLWVGNTEAFF. The CDR3 DNA reads TGTGCCAGCAGCTTTGGGTTATGGGTCGGGAACACTGAAGCTTTCTTT.

The V gene is TRBV2, the J gene TRBJ2-3; no reliable D call. Germline CDR1 SNHLY, CDR2 FYNNEI. The V and J ends lost 7 bases and 2 bases respectively, with 10 bases between them. The CDR3 covers 13 residues. The DNA for the CDR3 is TGTGCCAGCATTGGACCCACCACAGATACGCAGTATTTT. Its translation is CASIGPTTDTQYF.

In DNA form, the CDR3 reads TGTGCCAGCAGCGTAGGGATGCTAGCGGGGGAGAAAGAGACCCAGTACTTC. As protein: CASSVGMLAGEKETQYF. The J gene is TRBJ2-5, the V gene TRBV9, with 10 bases that match TRBD2. The CDR3 loop spans 17 amino acids. Trimming took 0 bases from V and 3 from J; bases not matched to a gene: 8. Germline assignment: CDR1 SGDLS and CDR2 YYNGEE.

This clone was seen once. This sequence joins TRBV28 and TRBJ1-2; 9 positions agree with TRBD1. The CDR3 runs 19 residues. V shed 1 base and J 6 bases; nucleotides not matched to a gene: 18. Germline V gives CDR1 MDHEN, CDR2 SYDVKM. The CDR3 region is CASSLFFAPTGGVNNGYTF. The CDR3 nucleotides read TGTGCCAGCAGTTTATTTTTCGCACCGACAGGGGGAGTTAATAATGGCTACACCTTC.

The chain carries TRBV4-3 and TRBJ1-5, with unresolved D. V gave up 0 bases and J gave up 4 bases, with 10 bases separating them. This CDR3 is 15 amino acids long. Germline values: CDR1 LGHNA, CDR2 YSLEER. The CDR3 reads CASSQDLSENQPQHF. CDR3 in DNA: TGCGCCAGCAGCCAAGATCTGTCGGAAAATCAGCCCCAGCATTTT.

The chain has TRBV5-5 and TRBJ1-5; D is perhaps TRBD1 (5 bases). Germline values: CDR1 SGHKS, CDR2 YYEKEE (reference sequence). The CDR3 runs to 13 residues. Trimming stripped 2 bases from V and 4 bases from J, with 7 bases between. The CDR3 loop reads CASSLQVNQPQHF. Written as DNA, the CDR3 is TGTGCCAGCAGCTTACAGGTGAATCAGCCCCAGCATTTT.

The chain couples TRBV27 to TRBJ2-3, with 10 bases aligning to TRBD2. Germline assignment: CDR1 MNHEY and CDR2 SMNVEV (reference sequence). After removal of 3 bases from V and 2 bases from J, the junction contained 11 bases not matched to a gene. The CDR3 covers 18 residues. The CDR3 DNA sequence: TGTGCCAGCAGTTTCTCCGTACTAGCGGGGATATACACAGATACGCAGTATTTT. This sequence encodes CASSFSVLAGIYTDTQYF.

The chain has TRBV6-2 or TRBV6-3 and TRBJ1-3, with 7 bases that match TRBD1. The germline gives CDR1 MNHEY, CDR2 SVGEGT. The CDR3 has 16 residues. The ends lost 6 bases at V and 4 bases at J; junction bases unmatched: 12. CDR3: CASSPTGTAFGNTIYF. CDR3 bases: TGTGCCAGCAGCCCTACCGGGACAGCCTTCGGAAACACCATATATTTT.

The J gene is TRBJ2-1, the V gene TRBV5-1; 8 bases are shared with TRBD1. V lost 2 bases and J lost 2; bases outside the gene matches: 3. CDR3 length: 15 amino acids. Germline V gene sequence: CDR1 SGHRS, CDR2 YFSETQ. CDR3 sequence reads: CASSFADRAYNEQFF. In DNA form, the CDR3 reads TGCGCCAGCAGCTTCGCGGACAGGGCCTACAATGAGCAGTTCTTC.

This clone has only a few counts. J is TRBJ2-7 and V is TRBV27; 7 nucleotides align to TRBD1. Germline CDR1 is MNHEY and CDR2 is SMNVEV (reference sequence). The CDR3 length is 13 residues. V was clipped by 10 bases and J by 0 bases; unmatched bases: 6. CDR3 in amino acids: CATRQGHSYEQYF. DNA for the CDR3: TGTGCCACTCGACAGGGTCACTCCTACGAGCAGTACTTC.

This chain connects TRBV19 to TRBJ2-3; no clear D gene. There are 17 residues in the CDR3. Germline CDR1 and CDR2: LNHDA and SQIVND (reference sequence). Between the trimmed V and J ends, which lost 5 bases and 2 bases, there was a span of 20 bases. Here the CDR3 reads CASSLSRHDLYTDTQYF. In nucleotides, the CDR3 is TGTGCCAGTAGTCTGTCCCGACACGATCTATACACAGATACGCAGTATTTT. The full variable domain, completed using reference TRBV19 and TRBJ2-3, is DGGITQSPKYLFRKEGQNVTLSCEQNLNHDAMYWYRQDPGQGLRLIYYSQIVNDFQKGDIAEGYSVSREKKESFPLTVTSAQKNPTAFYLCASSLSRHDLYTDTQYFGPGTRLTVL.

Points on this clone: One end of the junction fails to match germline, which may point to a read error. The chain is built from TRBV5-6 and TRBJ1-1, with 11 bases matching TRBD1. The CDR3 is 16 amino acids. From germline, CDR1 is SGHDT and CDR2 YYEEEE. DNA for the CDR3: TGTGCCAGCAGCCTGGACAGGGGGCCTTGGAACACTAAAGCTTTCTTT. Protein product: CASSLDRGPWNTKAFF.

The genes are TRBV12-3 or TRBV12-4 and TRBJ2-7; D remains unclear. Trimming cost V 5 bases and J 2 bases, with 7 bases left between them. This CDR3 is 12 amino acids long. The CDR3 is CASSIGAYEQYF. The CDR3 nucleotides read TGTGCCAGCAGTATAGGAGCCTACGAGCAGTACTTC.

This clone has just one count. The chain couples TRBV4-3 to TRBJ2-1; 8 nucleotides line up with TRBD1. After removal of 1 base from V and 10 bases from J, the junction contained 15 bases not matched to a gene. The germline V gene has CDR1 LGHNA and CDR2 YSLEER. The CDR3 length is 17 residues. The CDR3 region is CASSQGSARQGRQEQFF. The CDR3 DNA is TGCGCCAGCAGCCAAGGTTCTGCAAGACAGGGGCGTCAGGAGCAGTTCTTC.

The CDR3 spells CASSKKYGDYEQYF. The CDR3 DNA sequence: TGTGCCAGCAGCAAAAAGTACGGGGATTACGAGCAGTACTTC. This rearrangement joins TRBV21-1 to TRBJ2-7; the table assigns TRBD2, which was not confirmed against the DNA. TRBV21-1 is tagged as a pseudogene. There are 14 residues in the CDR3.